This T cell receptor (beta chain) comes out of a study of blood T cell repertoires in COVID-19. Trimming shortened V by 4 bases and J by 4 bases, and 15 bases separated the two germline ends. This CDR3 region has 14 residues. Germline V gene data show CDR1 as GTSNPN and CDR2 as SVGIG (reference sequence). Authors' processing steps: Using reference gene primer amplification, nucleated cell counts were estimated. Assay used: immunoSEQ multiplex PCR; TCRdb lists only in-frame clones, some missing. That table furnishes V, J and clone size, whereas the DNA furnished D and trimming. Seen here are roughly 300,000 clones, 85% observed once, and the top ten hold just over 7%.

V is TRBV30 and J is TRBJ2-3, with D maybe TRBD1 (6 bases). The clonotype originates from a human donor in a cohort sampled during active COVID-19. Sequencing used peripheral blood. CDR3 residues: CAWISKTGADTQYF. The CDR3 DNA follows: TGTGCCTGGATCAGTAAGACAGGTGCAGATACGCAGTATTTT.